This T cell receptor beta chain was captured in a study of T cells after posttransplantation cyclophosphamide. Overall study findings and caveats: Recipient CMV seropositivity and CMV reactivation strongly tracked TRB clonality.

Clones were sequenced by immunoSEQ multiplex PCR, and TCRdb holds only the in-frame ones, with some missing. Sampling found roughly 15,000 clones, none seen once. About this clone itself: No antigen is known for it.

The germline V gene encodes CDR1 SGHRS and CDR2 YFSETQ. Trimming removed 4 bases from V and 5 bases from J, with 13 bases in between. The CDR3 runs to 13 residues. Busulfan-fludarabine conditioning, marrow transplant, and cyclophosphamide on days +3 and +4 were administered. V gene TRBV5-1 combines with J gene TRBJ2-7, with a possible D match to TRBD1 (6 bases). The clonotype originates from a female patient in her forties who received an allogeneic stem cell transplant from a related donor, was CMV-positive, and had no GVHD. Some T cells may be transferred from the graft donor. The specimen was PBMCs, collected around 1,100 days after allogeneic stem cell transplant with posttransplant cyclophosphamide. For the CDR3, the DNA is TGCGCCAGCAGCGTAACAGGGAACCACGAGCAGTACTTC. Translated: CASSVTGNHEQYF.